This record looks at one T cell receptor (beta chain) sequence and its context. Its target is unknown. This sample stems from a study of shared clonotypes between healthy human individuals. Between the trimmed V and J ends, which lost 7 bases and 0 bases, there was a span of 13 bases. This CDR3 region has 15 residues. Germline-derived CDR1 and CDR2 are MDHEN and SYDVKM. Profiled with immunoSEQ multiplex PCR; TCRdb holds only in-frame clones, not every one. The sample lists approximately 2.3 million clones, 80% to 95% seen once, with 0.35% to 0.5% in the top ten. Study conclusions and caveats: The small donor group covered limited genetic and exposure diversity. What naive subsets generally showed was a larger estimated richness than memory subsets showed.

Sequenced sample: naive CD4+ T cells from PBMCs. Subset indicated: CD45RA+ positively selected. The sequence was obtained from a man between 18 and 29 years old in good health. Some clones in this sample may be carry-over from other donors' samples. The gene calls are TRBV28 and TRBJ2-4; D possibly corresponds to TRBD1 (5 bases). In DNA form, the CDR3 reads TGTGCCAGCAAATCCGAAGGGGTAGCCAAAAACATTCAGTACTTC. Its protein product is CASKSEGVAKNIQYF.